The clone carrying this T cell receptor beta chain was seen a few times. Germline V gene data show CDR1 as SGHTA and CDR2 as FQGNSA. Trimming pared 5 bases from V and 5 bases from J, leaving 12 bases between. CDR3 size: 13 residues. The sample belongs to a study of T cells after yellow fever vaccination. TCRdb reprocessed the 5' RACE reads via MiXCR and lists one record per CDR3 protein. In the table there are about 580,000 distinct CDR3 sequences, about a sixth of which are singletons. This clonotype was obtained from a man aged 18 to 29 who received the YFV17D yellow fever vaccine. The specimen comprised PBMCs, sampled more than 4 days after the first yellow fever vaccination. J is TRBJ2-5 and V is TRBV7-2, with D perhaps matching TRBD1 (5 bases). The CDR3 reads CASSRTRQETQYF. The DNA of the CDR3 is TGTGCCAGCAGCCGGACACGGCAGGAGACCCAGTACTTC.